The 17 T cell receptor beta chains in this list originate from one sample, sequenced in a study of OX40 agonist ivuxolimab in advanced cancers. Sequenced by immunoSEQ multiplex PCR; TCRdb stores in-frame clones only, minus some. The sample lists 70,000 to 85,000 clones, 85% to 90% occurring once. The specimen was CD4+ or CD8+ T cells sorted from blood, collected in a trial of the OX40 agonist ivuxolimab. These receptors all stem from an adult with an advanced solid tumor such as melanoma, head and neck, liver or kidney cancer.

The table lists this clone with a few counts. This chain connects TRBV18 to TRBJ2-5; D not resolved. V was clipped by 3 bases and J by 5 bases, with 13 bases between them. The CDR3 covers 14 residues. CDR1 is KGHSH, CDR2 LQKENI, per germline. The chain's CDR3 is CASSPLSQRETQYF. CDR3 nucleotides: TGTGCCAGCTCACCCTTATCCCAGCGTGAGACCCAGTACTTC.

The chain recombines TRBV5-6 with TRBJ1-3, with D possibly TRBD1 on 6 matching bases. The CDR3 loop spans 15 amino acids. Germline V gene lookup returns CDR1 SGHDT and CDR2 YYEEEE. The V end was cut by 1 base, the J end by 4 bases, with 12 bases between. CDR3 DNA sequence: TGTGCCAGCAGCTTGTCATCGACAGGAGGAAACACCATATATTTT. The encoded protein is CASSLSSTGGNTIYF.

This rearrangement joins TRBV5-1 to TRBJ2-1, with TRBD1 identical over 8 bases. The germline CDR1 and CDR2 sequences are SGHRS and YFSETQ. The CDR3 has 15 amino acids. V shed 4 bases and J 0 bases; nucleotides not matched to a gene: 3. The CDR3 region is CASSAGQGSYNEQFF. The CDR3, as DNA: TGCGCCAGCAGCGCCGGACAGGGCTCCTACAATGAGCAGTTCTTC.

V and J are TRBV11-3 and TRBJ2-1, with a tentative D call TRBD1 (6 bases). Germline values: CDR1 SGHNT, CDR2 YENEEA. The CDR3 contains 16 residues. V lost 1 base and J lost 4, with 14 bases in between. CDR3 protein: CASSLGGRGSYNEQFF. The CDR3 nucleotides are TGTGCCAGCAGCTTAGGGGGCAGGGGATCGTACAATGAGCAGTTCTTC. Full variable domain (rest looked up from reference TRBV11-3 and TRBJ2-1): EAGVVQSPRYKIIEKKQPVAFWCNPISGHNTLYWYLQNLGQGPELLIRYENEEAVDDSQLPKDRFSAERLKGVDSTLKIQPAELGDSAVYLCASSLGGRGSYNEQFFGPGTRLTVL.

V and J are TRBV11-3 and TRBJ2-3; D is unresolved. This CDR3 contains 12 residues. V was pared by 2 bases and J by 4 bases, with 4 bases between. Germline CDR1 reads SGHNT; CDR2 reads YENEEA. The DNA of the CDR3 is TGTGCCAGCAGCTTAAGGTCAGATACGCAGTATTTT. Translated: CASSLRSDTQYF.

The CDR3 DNA is TGTGCCAGCAGCTTTTCAGCGGGGGGGCTGGCCAAAAACATTCAGTACTTC. This encodes CASSFSAGGLAKNIQYF. This chain joins TRBV11-2 and TRBJ2-4, with 10 bases aligning to TRBD2. Germline CDR1 and CDR2: SGHAT and FQNNGV. The junction had 6 bases not matched to a gene; V was cut back by 3 bases and J by 1 base. The CDR3 has 17 amino acids. Supplemented by reference TRBV11-2 and TRBJ2-4, the full variable domain reads EAGVAQSPRYKIIEKRQSVAFWCNPISGHATLYWYQQILGQGPKLLIQFQNNGVVDDSQLPKDRFSAERLKGVDSTLKIQPAKLEDSAVYLCASSFSAGGLAKNIQYFGAGTRLSVL.

This clone was detected once. The chain uses TRBV4-3 and TRBJ2-7; D gene uncertain. The CDR3 covers 15 residues. Per the germline V gene, CDR1 is LGHNA and CDR2 is YSLEER. Trimming removed 1 base from V and 0 bases from J, with 10 bases in between. This CDR3 reads CASSQGLWSSYEQYF. For the CDR3, the DNA is TGCGCCAGCAGCCAAGGACTTTGGAGCTCCTACGAGCAGTACTTC.

The rearrangement joins TRBV5-4 to TRBJ1-1; D is possibly TRBD1 (5 bases). Trimming took off 0 bases at V and 1 base at J, with 13 bases between the two ends. This CDR3 is 16 amino acids long. Per the germline V gene, CDR1 is SGHNT and CDR2 is YYREEE (reference sequence). In DNA form, the CDR3 reads TGTGCCAGCAGCTTGGCGGGACGGGGGAAGAACACTGAAGCTTTCTTT. It translates to CASSLAGRGKNTEAFF.

The chain couples TRBV12-5 to TRBJ1-2; no clear D. Germline V lookup: CDR1 LGHNT, CDR2 FRNRAP. The V gene lost 1 base and the J gene lost 5 bases, with 14 bases spanning the gap. CDR3 size: 15 residues. Here the CDR3 reads CASGLAQTASYGYTF. The CDR3 region has the DNA TGTGCTAGTGGTTTGGCCCAGACCGCTTCTTATGGCTACACCTTC.

The V and J genes are TRBV5-1 and TRBJ1-1, with TRBD1 identical over 10 bases. Germline trimming cut 0 bases from V and 5 bases from J; bases unmatched to any gene: 10. This CDR3 has 17 residues. CDR1 SGHRS and CDR2 YFSETQ come from the germline V gene. The DNA of the CDR3 is TGCGCCAGCAGCTTGGAACCTCGGACAGGGGGAATGACTGAAGCTTTCTTT. Its protein product is CASSLEPRTGGMTEAFF. The full variable domain, completed using reference TRBV5-1 and TRBJ1-1, is KAGVTQTPRYLIKTRGQQVTLSCSPISGHRSVSWYQQTPGQGLQFLFEYFSETQRNKGNFPGRFSGRQFSNSRSEMNVSTLELGDSALYLCASSLEPRTGGMTEAFFGQGTRLTVV.

This clone came up once. The V call is TRBV5-1, the J call TRBJ2-3, with D unclear. This CDR3 comprises 13 residues. Germline CDR1 reads SGHRS; CDR2 reads YFSETQ. Trimming pared 1 base from V and 5 bases from J, leaving 8 bases between. The DNA for the CDR3 is TGCGCCAGCAGCTTGCGATCGGTAGATACGCAGTATTTT. This translates into CASSLRSVDTQYF.

V usage is TRBV7-9 and J usage is TRBJ2-3; 13 bases are shared with TRBD2. CDR1 SEHNR and CDR2 FQNEAQ come from the germline V gene (reference sequence). Trimming at V came to 5 bases and at J to 5 bases, leaving 10 bases not matched to a gene. The CDR3 has 17 residues. CDR3: CASSLLRTSGSVDTQYF. The CDR3 nucleotides read TGTGCCAGCAGCCTGCTGAGGACTAGCGGGAGCGTAGATACGCAGTATTTT. The variable domain in full, with the rest retrieved from reference TRBV7-9 and TRBJ2-3, is DTGVSQNPRHKITKRGQNVTFRCDPISEHNRLYWYRQTLGQGPEFLTYFQNEAQLEKSRLLSDRFSAERPKGSFSTLEIQRTEQGDSAMYLCASSLLRTSGSVDTQYFGPGTRLTVL.

The chain links TRBV5-1 to TRBJ2-3; D remains ambiguous. The CDR3 extends over 13 amino acids. Trimming cost V 0 bases and J 4 bases, with 6 bases left between them. Germline CDR1 reads SGHRS; CDR2 reads YFSETQ. CDR3 region: CASSLVVADTQYF. Here the CDR3 DNA reads TGCGCCAGCAGCTTGGTAGTGGCAGATACGCAGTATTTT. The full variable domain, in which reference TRBV5-1 and TRBJ2-3 provide the parts outside the CDR3, is KAGVTQTPRYLIKTRGQQVTLSCSPISGHRSVSWYQQTPGQGLQFLFEYFSETQRNKGNFPGRFSGRQFSNSRSEMNVSTLELGDSALYLCASSLVVADTQYFGPGTRLTVL.

V usage is TRBV7-2 and J usage is TRBJ2-7, with 8 bases fitting TRBD2. The CDR3 is 18 residues long. After removal of 1 base from V and 3 bases from J, the junction contained 14 bases not matched to a gene. Germline V gene lookup returns CDR1 SGHTA and CDR2 FQGNSA. CDR3 sequence: CASSLGPLAAGGGYEQYF. Written as DNA, the CDR3 is TGTGCCAGCAGCTTAGGCCCACTAGCGGCGGGCGGGGGCTACGAGCAGTACTTC. The complete variable domain, with remaining parts taken from reference TRBV7-2 and TRBJ2-7, reads GAGVSQSPSNKVTEKGKDVELRCDPISGHTALYWYRQSLGQGLEFLIYFQGNSAPDKSGLPSDRFSAERTGGSVSTLTIQRTQQEDSAVYLCASSLGPLAAGGGYEQYFGPGTRLTVT.

This clone was picked up one time. The V and J genes are TRBV19 and TRBJ2-5; a possible D gene is TRBD2 (6 bases). Germline CDR1 reads LNHDA; CDR2 reads SQIVND (reference sequence). There are 13 residues in the CDR3. V shed 4 bases and J shed 1 base, with 7 bases lying between them. CDR3 bases: TGTGCCAGTAGTAGGGGGGTCCAAGAGACCCAGTACTTC. It is translated as CASSRGVQETQYF.

This chain links TRBV23-1 with TRBJ2-1; maybe TRBD2 (5 bases). TRBV23-1 is filed as an ORF, its function uncertain. The CDR3 has 15 residues. V was trimmed by 8 bases and J by 4 bases, leaving 18 bases between them. The CDR3 loop reads CASPSTRRGYNEQFF. For the CDR3, the DNA is TGCGCCAGCCCGTCCACTAGGCGCGGATACAATGAGCAGTTCTTC.

This clone has more than one count but fewer than ten. The rearrangement links TRBV10-1 to TRBJ1-4, with D hard to call. V was shortened by 2 bases and J by 5 bases, with 15 bases between the two germline ends. From germline, CDR1 is WNHNN and CDR2 SYGVQD (reference sequence). The CDR3 extends over 16 amino acids. The DNA of the CDR3 is TGCGCCAGCAGTGAGGGTAGGCTCCTGGGAAATGAAAAACTGTTTTTT. Amino acid sequence: CASSEGRLLGNEKLFF.